What follows describes a single TCR beta chain. Its antigen remains unidentified. No base qualities exist here, and no much larger clone lies one base off it. The immunoSEQ Assay, a bias-controlled multiplex PCR, was used to amplify TCRbeta CDR3 regions from genomic DNA. The authors' pipeline ran thus. Within the assay, amplification of reference gene primers was used to estimate how many nucleated cells each sample contained. To quantify the absolute abundance of each unique TCRbeta CDR3 rearrangement, sequence reads were collapsed and filtered. Productive Simpson clonality was computed per sample as the square root of Simpson's diversity index over productive rearrangements. TCRdb took over this immuneACCESS table, retaining in-frame rearrangements with V and J assigned. Such tables are incomplete; in checked studies, under half of the missing clones stem from an unresolved V gene, and the remainder is unexplained. D and trimming were read from the DNA, whereas the V and J calls and clone size are those reported in that table. The sample table records about 160,000 clones; roughly 93% of these occur just once. The top ten hold less than 2.5% of the sample.

This sample was included in a study of blood T cell repertoires in COVID-19 (dated by TCRdb to the early 2020s). The study in broad terms: Collaborator samples came from the United States, Italy and Spain and covered acute and convalescent phases of COVID-19. The material from the prospective study consisted of cDNA or gDNA derived from T cells, B-cell-depleted T cells, or PBMCs. The dataset comprised deeply sampled blood TCRbeta repertoires from subjects exposed to, actively infected with, or recovered from COVID-19. The repertoires were released in a freely available public database meant as a resource for research on the immune response to SARS-CoV-2. The samples were drawn from two sources: the first 160 participants of the ongoing ImmuneRACE study, and 1,254 subjects contributed by 6 global collaborators. Sample metadata almost always included a de-identified subject ID, COVID-19 status, age in years and sex. HLA class I and class II types, where available, came from metadata supplied by the sample provider rather than from assay-based typing. What the authors observed across the whole study: The quantity of clinical and demographic metadata differed by source and by participant and was supplied without curation.

Each collaborating institution followed its own protocols to collect whole blood in K2EDTA tubes. Collaborator samples were shipped for TCRbeta analysis as frozen whole blood, isolated PBMCs, or DNA extracted from either sample type. Sequenced sample: peripheral blood. This clonotype was sampled from a man in his late teens or twenties with acute or convalescent COVID-19.

The nucleotides read TGTGCCAGCAGCTCTTGGGCGACTAGCGCCGCGGAGACCCAGTACTTC. Protein translation: CASSSWATSAAETQYF. Recombination joined TRBV11-2 with TRBJ2-5; TRBD2 agrees with 8 junctional bases. Its CDR3 holds 16 amino acids, cysteine through phenylalanine. Solely the CDR3 DNA is kept, with 48 bases framed from the first base. Unmatched junction bases come to 12, with V trimmed by 4 bases and J by 5 bases. The germline V gene yields SGHAT for CDR1 and FQNNGV for CDR2.